One sample yielded the 5 T cell receptor beta chains listed below, sequenced in a study of blood T cell repertoires in COVID-19. Clones were sequenced by immunoSEQ multiplex PCR, and TCRdb holds only the in-frame ones, with some missing. This sample has roughly 250,000 clones, with 85% to 95% found just once. Sample: peripheral blood. All receptors come from a man aged 25-40 years with COVID-19, enrolled during active disease.

The chain has TRBV5-1 and TRBJ2-3; no clear D gene. The germline CDR1 and CDR2 sequences are SGHRS and YFSETQ. The CDR3 runs to 13 residues. V dropped 2 bases and J dropped 6 bases, with 10 bases sitting between them. CDR3 in amino acids: CASSFGPADTQYF. In DNA, the CDR3 is TGCGCCAGCAGCTTCGGTCCCGCGGATACGCAGTATTTT. Together with reference TRBV5-1 and TRBJ2-3, the CDR3 gives the full variable domain: KAGVTQTPRYLIKTRGQQVTLSCSPISGHRSVSWYQQTPGQGLQFLFEYFSETQRNKGNFPGRFSGRQFSNSRSEMNVSTLELGDSALYLCASSFGPADTQYFGPGTRLTVL.

This clone was found once. This sequence joins TRBV13 and TRBJ2-2, with 7 bases that match TRBD1. The germline V gene encodes CDR1 PRHDT and CDR2 FYEKMQ (reference sequence). This CDR3 comprises 14 residues. The V segment lost 9 bases and the J segment 4 bases; nucleotides outside the gene matches: 8. CDR3 loop: CARPQGSRTGELFF. The CDR3 region has the DNA TGTGCCAGACCACAGGGGAGCCGCACCGGGGAGCTGTTTTTT.

In its sample, this clone was seen once. V is TRBV29-1 and J is TRBJ1-5, with D unresolved. Germline V CDR1 and CDR2: SQVTM, ANQGSEA. The CDR3 is made up of 12 amino acids. V lost 0 bases and J lost 5, with 5 bases in between. CDR3 in DNA: TGCAGCGTTGAAGATCAGGATCAGCCCCAGCATTTT. It specifies CSVEDQDQPQHF.

The chain recombines TRBV2 with TRBJ1-3; D remains ambiguous. With 2 bases removed from V and 0 bases from J, the gap between germline ends came to 8 bases. Germline V CDR1 and CDR2: SNHLY, FYNNEI. CDR3 length equals 15 residues. CDR3 residues: CASSEMAVSGNTIYF. Written as DNA, the CDR3 is TGTGCCAGCAGTGAAATGGCCGTCTCTGGAAACACCATATATTTT.

The chain is built from TRBV7-6 and TRBJ1-3; a weak D match, TRBD1 (6 bases). Per the germline V gene, CDR1 is SGHVS and CDR2 is FNYEAQ. The CDR3 spans 15 residues. Trimming shortened V by 4 bases and J by 0 bases, and 10 bases separated the two germline ends. The CDR3 reads CASSSGQFSGNTIYF. Written as DNA, the CDR3 is TGTGCCAGCAGCTCAGGACAGTTCTCTGGAAACACCATATATTTT.